Listed here are 7 T cell receptor beta chains from one sample, sequenced in a study of T-cell memory formation after mild COVID-19. TCRdb re-analysed the 5' RACE reads in MiXCR, keeping a single row per CDR3 protein. The sample yields about 250,000 distinct CDR3 sequences, less than 20% seen once. The material sequenced was PBMCs or a T cell subset sorted from them (not recorded which). These receptors all stem from a man younger than 35 who had mild COVID-19 (a few samples of this study predate the infection). Cell type and time point are not known.

The table lists this clonotype with a few counts. V is TRBV5-1 and J is TRBJ2-3; TRBD2 aligns across 9 bases. Germline CDR1 reads SGHRS; CDR2 reads YFSETQ. The CDR3 runs 16 residues. V lost 0 bases and J lost 1; bases outside the gene matches: 3. The CDR3 bases are TGCGCCAGCAGCTTGGCATCTAGCGGGGGCACAGATACGCAGTATTTT. It codes for CASSLASSGGTDTQYF.

This clonotype showed up many times. This chain links TRBV4-1 with TRBJ1-1, with TRBD1 matching over 7 bases. Germline V gene data show CDR1 as MGHRA and CDR2 as YSYEKL. The CDR3 length is 16 residues. V lost 4 bases, J lost 1 base, and 9 bases stayed unmatched. As DNA, the CDR3 is TGCGCCAGCAGCCCCGGGGCACAGGGGAGGAACACTGAAGCTTTCTTT. Amino acid sequence: CASSPGAQGRNTEAFF.

The chain employs TRBV5-1 and TRBJ1-2; 9 positions agree with TRBD1. Trimming took 4 bases from V and 6 from J; bases not matched to a gene: 7. Germline V gene lookup returns CDR1 SGHRS and CDR2 YFSETQ. The CDR3 is 14 amino acids. The DNA of the CDR3 is TGCGCCAGCAGCGTCGAACAGGGGGCCGATGGCTACACCTTC. Its protein product is CASSVEQGADGYTF.

The chain carries TRBV18 and TRBJ2-1; 14 bases match TRBD2. The CDR3 runs to 17 residues. V lost 5 bases and J lost 3; bases outside the gene matches: 6. Looked up from germline, CDR1 is KGHSH and CDR2 is LQKENI. This CDR3 is CASSTTSGGAGYNEQFF. The CDR3, as DNA: TGTGCCAGCTCAACGACTAGCGGGGGGGCCGGCTACAATGAGCAGTTCTTC.

This clonotype turned up a few times. V is TRBV20-1 and J is TRBJ2-7; TRBD1 aligns across 12 bases. Germline values: CDR1 DFQATT, CDR2 SNEGSKA (reference sequence). With 6 bases clipped from V and 2 bases from J, the junction kept 5 bases outside the gene matches. This CDR3 contains 14 residues. CDR3 nucleotide sequence: TGCAGTGCCCGGGACAGGGGGCTTACCTACGAGCAGTACTTC. Amino acid sequence: CSARDRGLTYEQYF.

In DNA, the CDR3 is TGTGCCAGCAGCTCGACAGGGGAGAATGAGCAGTTCTTC. As protein: CASSSTGENEQFF. The gene calls are TRBV6-2 or TRBV6-3 and TRBJ2-1; TRBD1 agrees at 8 bases. After removal of 6 bases from V and 7 bases from J, the junction contained 5 bases not matched to a gene. Germline V gives CDR1 MNHEY, CDR2 SVGEGT. The CDR3 extends over 13 amino acids.

The genes are TRBV6-5 and TRBJ1-2; no firm D call. The germline V gene encodes CDR1 MNHEY and CDR2 SVGAGI. CDR3 size: 13 residues. The V end was cut by 7 bases, the J end by 4 bases, with 13 bases between. In DNA form, the CDR3 reads TGTGCCAGCATTAGCCCGGATACCTATGGCTACACCTTC. Its protein is CASISPDTYGYTF.